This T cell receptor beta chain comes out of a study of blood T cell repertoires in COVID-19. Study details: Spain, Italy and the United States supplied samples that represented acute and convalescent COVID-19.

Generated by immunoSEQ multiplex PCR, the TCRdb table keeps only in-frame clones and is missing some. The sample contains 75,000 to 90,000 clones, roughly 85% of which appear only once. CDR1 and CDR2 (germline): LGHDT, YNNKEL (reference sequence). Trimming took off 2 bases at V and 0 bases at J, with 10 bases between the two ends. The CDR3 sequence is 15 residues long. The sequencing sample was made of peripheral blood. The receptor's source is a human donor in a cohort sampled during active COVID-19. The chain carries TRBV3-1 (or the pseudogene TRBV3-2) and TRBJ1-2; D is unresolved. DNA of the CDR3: TGTGCCAGCAGCCAACGGGGATCTCCTAACTATGGCTACACCTTC. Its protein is CASSQRGSPNYGYTF.